One sample yielded the 8 T cell receptor beta chains listed below, sequenced in a study of technical replicates of blood from a handful of donors. Repertoires were generated with immunoSEQ multiplex PCR, while TCRdb's copy carries only in-frame clones and drops some. The sample lists 50,000 to 70,000 clones, 90% to 95% occurring once. Specimen: PBMCs. These TCRs come from a human donor in good health. Some clones in this sample may be carry-over from other donors' samples.

This clone was seen once. The V gene is TRBV7-2, the J gene TRBJ2-5, with TRBD2 matching 15 bases. Trimming at V came to 3 bases and at J to 5 bases, leaving 10 bases not matched to a gene. CDR1 is SGHTA and CDR2 is FQGNSA in the germline V gene. The CDR3 is 18 amino acids. CDR3 coding DNA: TGTGCCAGCAGCTTGCAGGCCGGGACTAGCGGGGGGTCGGAGACCCAGTACTTC. It is translated as CASSLQAGTSGGSETQYF. Filled out from reference TRBV7-2 and TRBJ2-5, the complete variable domain reads GAGVSQSPSNKVTEKGKDVELRCDPISGHTALYWYRQSLGQGLEFLIYFQGNSAPDKSGLPSDRFSAERTGGSVSTLTIQRTQQEDSAVYLCASSLQAGTSGGSETQYFGPGTRLLVL.

The rearrangement links TRBV5-1 to TRBJ2-5; 9 bases match TRBD2. From germline, CDR1 is SGHRS and CDR2 YFSETQ. Trimming took 3 bases from V and 9 from J; bases not matched to a gene: 9. The length of the CDR3 is 14 residues. The CDR3 DNA sequence: TGCGCCAGCAGCTCTTATTTAGCGGGAGTGTCCCAGTACTTC. The encoded protein is CASSSYLAGVSQYF.

This clone was detected only a few times. The rearrangement links TRBV6-5 to TRBJ2-2, with D hard to call. This CDR3 is 15 amino acids long. Trimming left V 3 bases short and J 1 base short, with 9 bases between. In germline, CDR1 is MNHEY, CDR2 SVGAGI. This CDR3 is CASSYSVKNTGELFF. The CDR3 nucleotides read TGTGCCAGCAGTTATTCAGTGAAGAACACCGGGGAGCTGTTTTTT.

V gene TRBV4-3 combines with J gene TRBJ2-7; possibly TRBD2 for D (5 bases). Germline CDR1 is LGHNA and CDR2 is YSLEER. This CDR3 contains 17 residues. With 0 bases removed from V and 0 bases from J, the gap between germline ends came to 15 bases. The CDR3 is CASSQDYGNPFSYEQYF. The CDR3 nucleotides are TGCGCCAGCAGCCAAGACTACGGGAATCCTTTCTCCTACGAGCAGTACTTC.

The chain recombines TRBV2 with TRBJ2-3; TRBD2 aligns across 14 bases. V shed 5 bases, J shed 5 bases, and the junction held 6 bases outside the gene matches. The length of the CDR3 is 16 residues. Germline V CDR1 and CDR2: SNHLY, FYNNEI. The CDR3 DNA sequence: TGTGCCAGCAGTCCGGGACTAGCGGGGGAGGGAGATACGCAGTATTTT. This codes for CASSPGLAGEGDTQYF. The entire variable domain, with the rest obtained from reference TRBV2 and TRBJ2-3, is as follows: EPEVTQTPSHQVTQMGQEVILRCVPISNHLYFYWYRQILGQKVEFLVSFYNNEISEKSEIFDDQFSVERPDGSNFTLKIRSTKLEDSAMYFCASSPGLAGEGDTQYFGPGTRLTVL.

In this sample, this clone turned up once. The genes are TRBV6-1 and TRBJ1-6, with a tentative D call TRBD1 (6 bases). The V end was cut by 7 bases, the J end by 7 bases, with 14 bases between. Germline V gives CDR1 MNHNS, CDR2 SASEGT. The CDR3 contains 14 residues. The CDR3 nucleotides are TGTGCCAGCAACCCTGTCAGGGGAAATTCACCCCTCCACTTT. Translation gives CASNPVRGNSPLHF.

The chain employs TRBV5-1 and TRBJ1-6; 7 bases fit TRBD1. Germline V lookup: CDR1 SGHRS, CDR2 YFSETQ. The CDR3 length is 14 residues. V was pared by 7 bases and J by 9 bases, with 10 bases of the junction left unmatched. CDR3 coding DNA: TGCGCCAGCGCCGGCGGACAGGTCGGTTCACCCCTCCACTTT. Protein product: CASAGGQVGSPLHF.

This chain links TRBV7-8 with TRBJ2-2; TRBD2 agrees at 7 bases. This CDR3 has 16 residues. Trimming took 2 bases from V and 0 from J; bases not matched to a gene: 3. Germline V CDR1 and CDR2: SGHVS, FQNEAQ. The CDR3 region has the DNA TGTGCCAGCAGCTTAAGGGAGGGATCGAACACCGGGGAGCTGTTTTTT. This sequence encodes CASSLREGSNTGELFF.